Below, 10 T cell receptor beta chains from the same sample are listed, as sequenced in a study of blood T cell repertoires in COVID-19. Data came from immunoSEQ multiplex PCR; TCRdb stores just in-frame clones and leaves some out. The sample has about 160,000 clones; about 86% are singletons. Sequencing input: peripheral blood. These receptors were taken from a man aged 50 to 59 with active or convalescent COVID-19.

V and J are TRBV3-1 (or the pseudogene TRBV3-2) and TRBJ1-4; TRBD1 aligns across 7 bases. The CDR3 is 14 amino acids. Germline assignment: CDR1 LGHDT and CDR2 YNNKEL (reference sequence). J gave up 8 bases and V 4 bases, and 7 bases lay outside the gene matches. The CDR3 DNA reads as TGTGCCAGCAGCCGCGGGACAGTGGGAGAAAAACTGTTTTTT. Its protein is CASSRGTVGEKLFF.

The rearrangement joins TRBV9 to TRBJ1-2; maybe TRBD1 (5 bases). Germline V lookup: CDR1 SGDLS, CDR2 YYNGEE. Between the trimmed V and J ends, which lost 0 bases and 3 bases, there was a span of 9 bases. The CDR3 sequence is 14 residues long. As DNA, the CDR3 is TGTGCCAGCAGCGTAGCGGGGGGTGACTATGGCTACACCTTC. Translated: CASSVAGGDYGYTF.

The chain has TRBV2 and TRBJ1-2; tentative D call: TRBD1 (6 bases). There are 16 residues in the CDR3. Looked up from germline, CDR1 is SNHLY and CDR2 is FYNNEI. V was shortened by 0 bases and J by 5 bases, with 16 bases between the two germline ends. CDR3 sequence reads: CASSEARAPGQYGYTF. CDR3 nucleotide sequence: TGTGCCAGCAGTGAAGCACGGGCCCCCGGACAGTATGGCTACACCTTC.

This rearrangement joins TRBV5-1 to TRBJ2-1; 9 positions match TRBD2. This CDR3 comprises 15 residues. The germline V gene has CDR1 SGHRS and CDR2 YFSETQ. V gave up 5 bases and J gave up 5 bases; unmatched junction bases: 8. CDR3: CASRSLAGENNEQFF. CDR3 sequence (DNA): TGCGCCAGCAGGTCACTAGCGGGCGAAAACAATGAGCAGTTCTTC. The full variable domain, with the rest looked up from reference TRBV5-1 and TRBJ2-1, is KAGVTQTPRYLIKTRGQQVTLSCSPISGHRSVSWYQQTPGQGLQFLFEYFSETQRNKGNFPGRFSGRQFSNSRSEMNVSTLELGDSALYLCASRSLAGENNEQFFGPGTRLTVL.

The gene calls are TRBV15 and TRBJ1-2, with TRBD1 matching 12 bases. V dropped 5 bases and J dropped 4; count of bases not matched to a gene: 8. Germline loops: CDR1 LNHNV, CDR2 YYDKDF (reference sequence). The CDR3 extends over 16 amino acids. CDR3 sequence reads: CATSPLGTGGAYGYTF. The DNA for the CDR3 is TGTGCCACCAGCCCTCTGGGGACAGGGGGCGCCTATGGCTACACCTTC.

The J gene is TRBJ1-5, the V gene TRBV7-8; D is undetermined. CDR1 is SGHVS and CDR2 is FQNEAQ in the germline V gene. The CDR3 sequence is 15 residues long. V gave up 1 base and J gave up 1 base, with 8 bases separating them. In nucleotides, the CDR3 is TGTGCCAGCAGCTTAGGGCAGGCGAGCAATCAGCCCCAGCATTTT. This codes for CASSLGQASNQPQHF.

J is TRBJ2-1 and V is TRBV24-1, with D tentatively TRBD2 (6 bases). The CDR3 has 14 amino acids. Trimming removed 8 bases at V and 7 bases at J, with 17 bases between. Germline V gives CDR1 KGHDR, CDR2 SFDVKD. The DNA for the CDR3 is TGTGCCACCATATCCGGGACGGGAGATAATGAGCAGTTCTTC. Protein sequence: CATISGTGDNEQFF.

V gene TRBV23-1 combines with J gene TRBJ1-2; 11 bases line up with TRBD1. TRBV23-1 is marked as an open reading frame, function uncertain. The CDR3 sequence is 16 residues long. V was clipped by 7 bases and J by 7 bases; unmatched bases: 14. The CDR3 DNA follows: TGCGCCAGCACATACAAGAAGGGACAGGGGGTCTCTGGCTACACCTTC. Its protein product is CASTYKKGQGVSGYTF.

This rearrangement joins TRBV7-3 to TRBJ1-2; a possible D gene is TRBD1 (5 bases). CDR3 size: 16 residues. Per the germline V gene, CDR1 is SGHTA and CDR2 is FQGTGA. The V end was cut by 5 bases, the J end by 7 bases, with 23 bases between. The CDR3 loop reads CASSPTVGGRQGGYTF. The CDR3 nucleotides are TGTGCCAGCAGCCCTACTGTCGGGGGTCGGCAGGGTGGCTACACCTTC.

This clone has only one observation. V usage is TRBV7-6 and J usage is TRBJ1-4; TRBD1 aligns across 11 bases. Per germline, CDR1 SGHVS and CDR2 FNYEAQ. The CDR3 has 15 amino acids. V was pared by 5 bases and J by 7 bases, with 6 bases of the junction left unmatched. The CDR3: CASSPGQGAIEKLFF. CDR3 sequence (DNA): TGTGCCAGCAGCCCTGGACAGGGGGCGATTGAAAAACTGTTTTTT.